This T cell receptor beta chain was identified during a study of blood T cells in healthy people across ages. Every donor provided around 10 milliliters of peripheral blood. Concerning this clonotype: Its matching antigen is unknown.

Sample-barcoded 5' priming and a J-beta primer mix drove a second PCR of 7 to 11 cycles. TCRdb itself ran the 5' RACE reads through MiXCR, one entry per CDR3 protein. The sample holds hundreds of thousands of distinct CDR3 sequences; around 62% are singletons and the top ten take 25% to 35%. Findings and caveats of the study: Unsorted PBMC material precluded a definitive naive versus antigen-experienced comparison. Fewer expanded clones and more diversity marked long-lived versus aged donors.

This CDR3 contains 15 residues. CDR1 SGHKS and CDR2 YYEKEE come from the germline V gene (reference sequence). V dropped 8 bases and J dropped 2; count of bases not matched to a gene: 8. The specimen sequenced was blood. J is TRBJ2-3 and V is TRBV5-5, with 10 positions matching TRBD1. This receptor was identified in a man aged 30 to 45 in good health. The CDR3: CASYLGQGNTDTQYF. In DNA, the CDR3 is TGTGCCAGTTACTTGGGACAGGGGAACACAGATACGCAGTATTTT.